The 31 T cell receptor beta chains reported below all come from one sample, sequenced in a study of T cell responses to AZD1222 COVID-19 vaccine. Here immunoSEQ multiplex PCR was the method, and the copy in TCRdb shows in-frame clones only, minus some. The table lists about 99,000 clones, around nine tenths of them singletons, with less than 3.5% in the top ten. This specimen consisted of peripheral blood, obtained on day 0 of AZD1222 vaccination. The receptors were sampled from an adult in good health.

This clone appeared once. This chain connects TRBV5-4 to TRBJ1-4; no clear D. The V gene lost 3 bases and the J gene lost 5 bases, with 14 bases spanning the gap. There are 15 residues in the CDR3. CDR1 SGHNT and CDR2 YYREEE come from the germline V gene (reference sequence). The CDR3 DNA sequence: TGTGCCAGCAGCTCCTCCTTGGGAGTGAATGAAAAACTGTTTTTT. Residues: CASSSSLGVNEKLFF.

This clone is a singleton in its sample. V usage is TRBV9 and J usage is TRBJ2-7, with 9 bases lining up with TRBD1. The CDR3 spans 14 residues. Germline lookup yields CDR1 SGDLS and CDR2 YYNGEE. The ends lost 3 bases at V and 0 bases at J; junction bases unmatched: 1. The DNA of the CDR3 is TGTGCCAGCAGCGCGACAGGGGGCTCCTACGAGCAGTACTTC. Translating it yields CASSATGGSYEQYF.

This clone was recorded a few times. The rearrangement links TRBV7-8 to TRBJ2-3, with 12 bases lining up with TRBD1. The V and J ends lost 4 bases and 0 bases, in that order; junction bases with no gene match: 11. CDR1 is SGHVS and CDR2 is FQNEAQ in the germline V gene. The CDR3 has 19 residues. Here the CDR3 DNA reads TGTGCCAGCAGCTGGGCCGGGACAGGGGGCGAAGGGAGCACAGATACGCAGTATTTT. It translates to CASSWAGTGGEGSTDTQYF.

The chain is built from TRBV12-5 and TRBJ2-7; D not resolved. CDR1 LGHNT and CDR2 FRNRAP come from the germline V gene. The V and J ends lost 1 base and 4 bases respectively, with 2 bases between them. CDR3 length: 11 residues. The DNA for the CDR3 is TGTGCTAGTGGTTTGGGATACGAGCAGTACGTC. This translates into CASGLGYEQYV.

The rearrangement links TRBV12-5 to TRBJ2-5, with 10 nucleotides matching TRBD2. Germline V gene sequence: CDR1 LGHNT, CDR2 FRNRAP. Trimming cost V 6 bases and J 4 bases; bases outside gene matches: 8. This CDR3 is built from 15 residues. The CDR3 sequence: CASGPGLAIGETQYF. The CDR3, as DNA: TGTGCTAGTGGCCCGGGACTAGCGATAGGAGAGACCCAGTACTTC. The variable domain in full, completed from reference TRBV12-5 and TRBJ2-5, reads DARVTQTPRHKVTEMGQEVTMRCQPILGHNTVFWYRQTMMQGLELLAYFRNRAPLDDSGMPKDRFSAEMPDATLATLKIQPSEPRDSAVYFCASGPGLAIGETQYFGPGTRLLVL.

Here the CDR3 DNA reads TGTGCCAGCAGCTCCGTAGGTGGAGCTTTCTACGAGCAGTACTTC. Translation gives CASSSVGGAFYEQYF. The chain links TRBV7-2 to TRBJ2-7; the D is unclear. The CDR3 sequence is 15 residues long. V dropped 4 bases and J dropped 3 bases, with 16 bases sitting between them. Germline values: CDR1 SGHTA, CDR2 FQGNSA.

This chain uses TRBV2 with TRBJ2-1; D remains ambiguous. This CDR3 region has 14 residues. Trimming shortened V by 6 bases and J by 0 bases, and 9 bases separated the two germline ends. Germline lookup yields CDR1 SNHLY and CDR2 FYNNEI. As DNA, the CDR3 is TGTGCCAGCAGGACGGATAGCTCCTACAATGAGCAGTTCTTC. Translation: CASRTDSSYNEQFF.

The V call is TRBV9, the J call TRBJ1-1; TRBD1 aligns across 8 bases. The germline V gene has CDR1 SGDLS and CDR2 YYNGEE. The CDR3 length is 15 residues. Trimming took 4 bases from V and 5 from J; bases not matched to a gene: 10. The CDR3 is CASSRQGTRGTEAFF. As DNA, the CDR3 is TGTGCCAGCAGCCGACAGGGGACCCGGGGGACTGAAGCTTTCTTT.

This CDR3 is CASSLAVGNQPQHF. CDR3 coding DNA: TGTGCCAGCAGCTTAGCGGTGGGGAATCAGCCCCAGCATTTT. The chain uses TRBV7-2 and TRBJ1-5; D is ambiguous. The CDR3 covers 14 residues. V lost 0 bases and J 4 bases, leaving 7 bases between the germline ends. Germline V CDR1 and CDR2: SGHTA, FQGNSA.

V is TRBV12-3 or TRBV12-4 and J is TRBJ1-1, with D unresolved. CDR3 length: 12 residues. Trimming stripped 4 bases from V and 3 bases from J, with 6 bases between. The CDR3 reads CASSWGDTEAFF. In DNA, the CDR3 is TGTGCCAGCAGTTGGGGAGACACTGAAGCTTTCTTT.

The genes are TRBV7-3 and TRBJ2-3; TRBD1 matches at 11 bases. With 0 bases clipped from V and 1 base from J, the junction kept 9 bases outside the gene matches. The CDR3 loop spans 19 amino acids. Germline lookup yields CDR1 SGHTA and CDR2 FQGTGA. The CDR3 loop is CASSLTLYGQGAGTDTQYF. As DNA, the CDR3 is TGTGCCAGCAGCTTAACACTCTATGGACAGGGGGCAGGCACAGATACGCAGTATTTT.

V and J are TRBV7-3 and TRBJ1-2, with D tentatively TRBD1 (5 bases). The CDR3 length is 13 residues. Germline assignment: CDR1 SGHTA and CDR2 FQGTGA. V was trimmed by 3 bases and J by 4 bases, leaving 9 bases between them. The CDR3 region is CASSFGGGYGYTF. The CDR3 DNA reads TGTGCCAGCAGCTTCGGGGGAGGCTATGGCTACACCTTC.

The chain combines TRBV5-8 with TRBJ2-2; D call uncertain. V lost 0 bases and J lost 8, with 5 bases in between. Germline CDR1 SGHTS, CDR2 YDEGEE. CDR3 length equals 12 residues. The CDR3 is CASSLVRGELFF. CDR3 DNA sequence: TGTGCCAGCAGCTTGGTCAGGGGGGAGCTGTTTTTT. The entire variable domain, with the rest obtained from reference TRBV5-8 and TRBJ2-2, is as follows: EAGVTQSPTHLIKTRGQQATLRCSPISGHTSVYWYQQALGLGLQFLLWYDEGEERNRGNFPPRFSGRQFPNYSSELNVNALELEDSALYLCASSLVRGELFFGEGSRLTVL.

V and J are TRBV7-9 and TRBJ2-3, with 7 positions matching TRBD2. After removal of 5 bases from V and 13 bases from J, the junction contained 12 bases not matched to a gene. Per the germline V gene, CDR1 is SEHNR and CDR2 is FQNEAQ (reference sequence). The CDR3 runs 13 residues. The chain's CDR3 is CASSPSGTPLEYF. The CDR3 coding sequence is TGTGCCAGCAGCCCGAGCGGGACCCCACTAGAGTATTTT.

The CDR3 DNA reads as TGTGCCAGCAGCCAAGATTCCGGGACAGGGGTTGAGCAGTTCTTC. Its protein is CASSQDSGTGVEQFF. The rearrangement joins TRBV3-1 (or the pseudogene TRBV3-2) to TRBJ2-1; 10 bases match TRBD1. Losses at the gene ends were 0 bases for V and 9 bases for J; bases not matched to a gene: 5. Germline loops: CDR1 LGHDT, CDR2 YNNKEL (reference sequence). The CDR3 spans 15 residues.

This clone has only one observation. The chain links TRBV5-1 to TRBJ2-1, with TRBD2 matching 7 bases. V was pared by 0 bases and J by 5 bases, with 5 bases of the junction left unmatched. There are 15 residues in the CDR3. Germline loops: CDR1 SGHRS, CDR2 YFSETQ. The CDR3 region is CASSLGARGDNEQFF. CDR3 sequence (DNA): TGCGCCAGCAGCTTGGGGGCCCGGGGGGACAATGAGCAGTTCTTC. The whole variable domain, remainder taken from reference TRBV5-1 and TRBJ2-1, is KAGVTQTPRYLIKTRGQQVTLSCSPISGHRSVSWYQQTPGQGLQFLFEYFSETQRNKGNFPGRFSGRQFSNSRSEMNVSTLELGDSALYLCASSLGARGDNEQFFGPGTRLTVL.

The V call is TRBV30, the J call TRBJ1-1; 10 bases map to TRBD1. This CDR3 has 15 residues. Germline values: CDR1 GTSNPN, CDR2 SVGIG (reference sequence). With 2 bases clipped from V and 1 base from J, the junction kept 4 bases outside the gene matches. The CDR3 sequence: CAWSLGQGSNTEAFF. The CDR3 region has the DNA TGTGCCTGGAGTCTGGGACAGGGGTCGAACACTGAAGCTTTCTTT.

The V and J genes are TRBV5-8 and TRBJ2-1, with D hard to call. The V gene lost 1 base and the J gene lost 6 bases, with 14 bases spanning the gap. Looked up from germline, CDR1 is SGHTS and CDR2 is YDEGEE. The CDR3 covers 15 residues. CDR3 nucleotides: TGTGCCAGCAGCTTGTCAGCGCGGATCGGCAATGAGCAGTTCTTC. It encodes CASSLSARIGNEQFF.

This chain links TRBV2 with TRBJ1-5; D is unclear. CDR1 is SNHLY, CDR2 FYNNEI, per germline. The V end was cut by 7 bases, the J end by 4 bases, with 8 bases between. This CDR3 spans 12 amino acids. In DNA, the CDR3 is TGTGCCAGCAAGGAACCGAATCAGCCCCAGCATTTT. This gives the protein CASKEPNQPQHF.

V gene TRBV24-1 combines with J gene TRBJ1-4, with 10 bases lining up with TRBD1. The V segment lost 2 bases and the J segment 6 bases; nucleotides outside the gene matches: 2. This CDR3 region has 15 residues. Germline CDR1 KGHDR, CDR2 SFDVKD. CDR3 sequence reads: CATSDSGTGDEKLFF. The CDR3, as DNA: TGTGCCACCAGTGATTCCGGGACAGGGGATGAAAAACTGTTTTTT.

The V call is TRBV6-4, the J call TRBJ2-1, with 11 bases identical to TRBD2. There are 14 residues in the CDR3. The V and J ends lost 2 bases and 9 bases, in that order; junction bases with no gene match: 3. In germline, CDR1 is MRHNA, CDR2 SNTAGT. CDR3 protein: CASSDLGTSGEQFF. Here the CDR3 DNA reads TGTGCCAGCAGTGACCTAGGGACTAGCGGTGAGCAGTTCTTC.

The J gene is TRBJ1-3, the V gene TRBV29-1; D not certain. The CDR3 has 14 residues. The V end lost 3 bases, the J end lost 0 bases, and 9 bases lay between the germline ends. Germline CDR1 SQVTM, CDR2 ANQGSEA. The CDR3 reads CSVEDGYSGNTIYF. In DNA form, the CDR3 reads TGCAGCGTTGAGGACGGTTACTCTGGAAACACCATATATTTT.

The V and J genes are TRBV7-9 and TRBJ2-1; no clear D gene. Germline-derived CDR1 and CDR2 are SEHNR and FQNEAQ (reference sequence). This CDR3 has 17 residues. V was cut by 4 bases and J by 2 bases, with 18 bases left in between. This chain's CDR3 is CASSSTFRPATYNEQFF. The DNA for the CDR3 is TGTGCCAGCAGCTCCACTTTCAGGCCAGCTACCTACAATGAGCAGTTCTTC.

The rearrangement uses TRBV6-5 and TRBJ2-5; 8 bases align to TRBD2. CDR1 and CDR2 from the germline V gene are MNHEY and SVGAGI. The CDR3 runs 12 residues. J was trimmed by 5 bases and V by 6 bases; bases with no gene match: 2. The CDR3 region is CASRTGGETQYF. CDR3 coding DNA: TGTGCCAGCAGAACGGGGGGGGAGACCCAGTACTTC.

DNA for the CDR3: TGTGCCAGCAGCTTATTTCGGGAGACTGAAGCTTTCTTT. Protein: CASSLFRETEAFF. This chain joins TRBV7-2 and TRBJ1-1; D unclear. The V gene lost 2 bases and the J gene lost 5 bases, with 9 bases spanning the gap. The CDR3 sequence is 13 residues long. CDR1 and CDR2 (germline): SGHTA, FQGNSA. The full variable domain, its missing parts supplied by reference TRBV7-2 and TRBJ1-1, is GAGVSQSPSNKVTEKGKDVELRCDPISGHTALYWYRQSLGQGLEFLIYFQGNSAPDKSGLPSDRFSAERTGGSVSTLTIQRTQQEDSAVYLCASSLFRETEAFFGQGTRLTVV.

As for this clone: Germline and junction disagree at one end, which may indicate a read error. V usage is TRBV5-1 and J usage is TRBJ2-2; a possible D gene is TRBD2 (6 bases). CDR1 and CDR2 (germline): SGHRS, YFSETQ. The CDR3 runs to 13 residues. The CDR3 sequence: CASSLGGAGELFF. The CDR3 DNA reads as TGTGCCAGCAGCTTGGGGGGAGCCGGGGAGCTGTTTTTT. The full variable domain, with the rest looked up from reference TRBV5-1 and TRBJ2-2, is KAGVTQTPRYLIKTRGQQVTLSCSPISGHRSVSWYQQTPGQGLQFLFEYFSETQRNKGNFPGRFSGRQFSNSRSEMNVSTLELGDSALYLCASSLGGAGELFFGEGSRLTVL.

Only one count was recorded for this clone. This rearrangement joins TRBV6-2 or TRBV6-3 to TRBJ2-3; 11 bases align to TRBD2. This CDR3 comprises 18 residues. With V trimmed by 1 base and J by 2 bases, 8 bases remained unmatched. Germline assignment: CDR1 MNHEY and CDR2 SVGEGT. The chain's CDR3 is CASSYYPLAGANTDTQYF. CDR3 DNA: TGTGCCAGCAGTTACTACCCACTAGCGGGGGCCAACACAGATACGCAGTATTTT.

The chain carries TRBV19 and TRBJ1-1; D not resolved. In germline, CDR1 is LNHDA, CDR2 SQIVND (reference sequence). Trimming cost V 10 bases and J 1 base, with 16 bases left between them. The CDR3 is made up of 14 amino acids. Here the CDR3 reads CATSTAGWNTEAFF. In DNA, the CDR3 is TGTGCCACTTCTACCGCGGGATGGAACACTGAAGCTTTCTTT.

The rearrangement joins TRBV7-3 to TRBJ2-1; possibly TRBD2 for D (6 bases). This CDR3 has 18 amino acids. CDR1 is SGHTA and CDR2 is FQGTGA in the germline V gene. Trimming removed 0 bases at V and 0 bases at J, with 15 bases between. The CDR3: CASSLTTSGSGSYNEQFF. The CDR3 bases are TGTGCCAGCAGCTTAACCACTTCCGGGAGCGGCTCCTACAATGAGCAGTTCTTC.

This clone was detected once. The V and J genes are TRBV15 and TRBJ1-3; TRBD1 might be the D (5 bases). CDR3 length: 18 residues. CDR1 LNHNV and CDR2 YYDKDF come from the germline V gene (reference sequence). The V end lost 1 base, the J end lost 4 bases, and 20 bases lay between the germline ends. The CDR3 loop is CATSRALEGARHGNTIYF. CDR3 DNA: TGTGCCACCAGCAGAGCCCTTGAAGGGGCACGACACGGAAACACCATATATTTT.

The chain combines TRBV6-1 with TRBJ1-4; no clear D gene. Between the trimmed V and J ends, which lost 3 bases and 12 bases, there was a span of 5 bases. The CDR3 is 10 residues long. Germline V gives CDR1 MNHNS, CDR2 SASEGT. The CDR3 protein is CASSDGELFF. The CDR3 DNA sequence: TGTGCCAGCAGTGATGGGGAACTGTTTTTT.